The 6 T cell receptor beta chains below were found in one sample sequenced in a study of T cell repertoires in cytomegalovirus infection. TCRdb reprocessed the reads via MiXCR and lists one record per CDR3 protein. The sample has some 350,000 distinct CDR3 sequences; around 18% are singletons. The sequencing input was PBMCs. These receptors were taken from a human donor in good health (CMV status not recorded). Some clones in this sample may be carry-over from other donors' samples.

The gene calls are TRBV3-1 and TRBJ2-3; no firm D call. This CDR3 comprises 13 residues. V lost 2 bases to trimming and J lost 2 bases, with 5 bases between them. CDR1 LGHDT and CDR2 YNNKEL come from the germline V gene (reference sequence). The chain's CDR3 is CASSQTLTDTQYF. CDR3 coding DNA: TGTGCCAGCAGCCAAACGCTCACAGATACGCAGTATTTT.

The chain couples TRBV20-1 to TRBJ1-2, with TRBD1 identical over 7 bases. CDR1 DFQATT and CDR2 SNEGSKA come from the germline V gene (reference sequence). The CDR3 extends over 17 amino acids. Trimming took 2 bases from V and 3 from J; bases not matched to a gene: 15. CDR3 nucleotide sequence: TGCAGTGCTAGACCCCCCCAGGGGCAGGGGGTTTACTATGGCTACACCTTC. Residues: CSARPPQGQGVYYGYTF.

This chain joins TRBV5-1 and TRBJ1-2; D remains unclear. The CDR3 extends over 13 amino acids. Trimming took off 7 bases at V and 0 bases at J, with 10 bases between the two ends. Germline CDR1 is SGHRS and CDR2 is YFSETQ. CDR3 DNA sequence: TGCGCCAGCGAACAGAAACCTAACTATGGCTACACCTTC. Residues: CASEQKPNYGYTF.

This chain links TRBV28 with TRBJ1-4, with a tentative D call TRBD1 (6 bases). V gave up 3 bases and J gave up 4 bases, with 9 bases separating them. The CDR3 spans 14 residues. Germline values: CDR1 MDHEN, CDR2 SYDVKM. Here the CDR3 DNA reads TGTGCCAGCAGTTTCCGGGACAATAATGAAAAACTGTTTTTT. Translated: CASSFRDNNEKLFF.

This clonotype was detected only a few times. The CDR3 region is CASSMRGGNQPQHF. In nucleotides, the CDR3 is TGTGCCAGTAGTATGAGGGGAGGGAATCAGCCCCAGCATTTT. The genes are TRBV19 and TRBJ1-5, with D perhaps TRBD1 (5 bases). CDR1 is LNHDA and CDR2 is SQIVND in the germline V gene (reference sequence). V was cut by 3 bases and J by 4 bases, with 10 bases left in between. The CDR3 runs 14 residues.

The sample holds a few counts of this clonotype. The CDR3 nucleotides are TGTGCCAGCAGTGCTAGCGGGAGGGAAGATACGCAGTATTTT. This encodes CASSASGREDTQYF. This chain uses TRBV2 with TRBJ2-3; 12 bases line up with TRBD2. V lost 4 bases to trimming and J lost 5 bases; unmatched junction nucleotides: 1. This CDR3 is built from 14 residues. Germline CDR1 and CDR2: SNHLY and FYNNEI.